This is a list of T cell receptor beta chains from one sample in a study of cytomegalovirus exposure and HLA in healthy donors. The method was immunoSEQ multiplex PCR; TCRdb's version includes in-frame clones alone and lacks a portion of them. There are around 150,000 clones in the sample; almost 80% occur only once, and more than 1.2% lies in the top ten. The sequenced sample was PBMCs. These receptors were obtained from a male donor in good health and CMV-seronegative. Each CDR3 is given with its conserved first and last residue. The order of the fields is J gene, clone size, V gene, D gene, CDR3 protein, CDR3 DNA. D genes are given only for firm matches. For some rows the clone size is stated as once, few or many, or as a class when expanded; others skip it.

TRBJ1-1	.	TRBV7-2	TRBD1	CASSLDRGITEAFF	TGTGCCAGCAGCTTAGACAGGGGAATTACTGAAGCTTTCTTT
TRBJ1-5	.	TRBV11-2	.	CASSRGSGGNQPQHF	TGTGCCAGCAGCCGCGGGTCGGGGGGCAATCAGCCCCAGCATTTT
TRBJ2-7	.	TRBV7-9	.	CASNGGGTDAYEQYF	TGTGCCAGCAACGGGGGGGGGACAGATGCCTACGAGCAGTACTTC
TRBJ2-1	.	TRBV27	.	CASSGASREQFF	TGTGCCAGCAGTGGGGCTTCCCGGGAGCAGTTCTTC
TRBJ2-3	.	TRBV19	TRBD2	CASSIDPRRAGGADTQYF	TGTGCCAGTAGTATAGACCCGAGGCGAGCGGGAGGGGCAGATACGCAGTATTTT
TRBJ2-7	.	TRBV6-5	TRBD2	CASSTVAGGLSEQYF	TGTGCCAGCAGTACTGTAGCGGGAGGGTTAAGCGAGCAGTACTTC
TRBJ2-2	.	TRBV7-8	TRBD2	CASSSSGGTNTGELFF	TGTGCCAGCAGCTCGAGCGGGGGCACGAACACCGGGGAGCTGTTTTTT
TRBJ1-2	.	TRBV28	.	CASSQQTYYGYTF	TGTGCCAGCAGCCAACAGACATACTATGGCTACACCTTC
TRBJ1-2	once	TRBV29-1	.	CSVTGASFGGYTF	TGCAGCGTTACGGGAGCCAGTTTCGGGGGCTACACCTTC
TRBJ2-1	.	TRBV5-1	TRBD1	CASSLAGTGSNEQFF	TGCGCCAGCAGCTTGGCGGGGACAGGTTCCAATGAGCAGTTCTTC
TRBJ1-4	.	TRBV25-1	.	CASTSGGLEKLFF	TGTGCCAGCACGTCGGGGGGACTCGAAAAACTGTTTTTT
TRBJ1-6	few	TRBV5-6	.	CASSLNRFYNSPLHF	TGTGCCAGCAGCTTGAACAGATTTTATAATTCACCCCTCCACTTT
TRBJ1-1	.	TRBV11-2	TRBD1	CASSLGGTGAFF	TGTGCCAGCAGCTTAGGGGGGACAGGAGCTTTCTTT
TRBJ2-7	.	TRBV7-3	TRBD1	CASSRDRGYEQYF	TGTGCCAGCAGCCGGGACAGGGGCTACGAGCAGTACTTC
TRBJ2-2	.	TRBV30	.	CAWSGGPGDTGELFF	TGTGCCTGGAGTGGGGGGCCAGGGGACACCGGGGAGCTGTTTTTT
TRBJ2-5	.	TRBV6-1	TRBD2	CASSEEGGLAGVGTGPQETQYF	TGTGCCAGCAGTGAAGAGGGGGGACTAGCGGGGGTCGGTACGGGACCCCAAGAGACCCAGTACTTC
TRBJ1-6	.	TRBV5-4	.	CASSLGQVPYNSPLHF	TGTGCCAGCAGCTTGGGACAGGTCCCCTATAATTCACCCCTCCACTTT
TRBJ1-6	.	TRBV4-3	.	CASSQDTRQSSYNSPLHF	TGCGCCAGCAGCCAAGATACGAGACAGAGCTCCTATAATTCACCCCTCCACTTT
TRBJ1-1	few	TRBV7-2	TRBD1	CASSSYTGQGAEAFF	TGTGCCAGCAGCTCATACACAGGACAGGGGGCTGAAGCTTTCTTT
TRBJ2-2	.	TRBV2	TRBD1	CASSLGQGISGELFF	TGTGCCAGCAGTCTCGGACAGGGGATCTCCGGGGAGCTGTTTTTT
TRBJ2-3	.	TRBV19	.	CASTLGRNTDTQYF	TGTGCCAGTACCCTGGGGAGGAACACAGATACGCAGTATTTT
TRBJ2-1	.	TRBV6-1	TRBD1	CASSEIGDRNYNEQFF	TGTGCCAGCAGTGAAATCGGGGACAGAAACTACAATGAGCAGTTCTTC
TRBJ1-2	.	TRBV6-4	TRBD1	CASSPSPGARQGGYGYTF	TGTGCCAGCAGTCCTTCACCCGGGGCCCGACAGGGAGGATATGGCTACACCTTC
TRBJ1-1	.	TRBV19	TRBD1	CASSYDFTGGTEAFF	TGTGCCAGTAGTTATGACTTTACAGGGGGCACTGAAGCTTTCTTT
TRBJ1-1	.	TRBV9	TRBD1	CASSAGTVGRNTEAFF	TGTGCCAGCAGCGCTGGGACAGTCGGACGGAACACTGAAGCTTTCTTT
TRBJ2-6	.	TRBV7-9	TRBD1	CASSSDRGFTGANVLTF	TGTGCCAGCAGCTCAGACAGGGGGTTTACTGGGGCCAACGTCCTGACTTTC
TRBJ1-5	.	TRBV19	.	CASSIQRLNQPQHF	TGTGCCAGTAGTATTCAGAGGCTAAACCAGCCCCAGCATTTT
TRBJ1-2	.	TRBV9	.	CASSEQGYYGYTF	TGTGCCAGCAGCGAGCAGGGGTACTATGGCTACACCTTC
TRBJ2-1	.	TRBV28	TRBD2	CATREGAYNEQFF	TGTGCCACTAGGGAGGGCGCCTACAATGAGCAGTTCTTC
TRBJ2-4	.	TRBV11-1	TRBD1	CASSLGQGRNIQYF	TGTGCCAGCAGCTTAGGACAGGGTCGAAACATTCAGTACTTC
TRBJ2-1	.	TRBV5-1	TRBD2	CASSFTPLAGVRNEQFF	TGCGCCAGCAGCTTTACCCCCCTAGCGGGAGTTAGGAATGAGCAGTTCTTC
TRBJ2-1	.	TRBV7-2	TRBD2	CASSSPWTSGANEQFF	TGTGCCAGCAGCTCCCCCTGGACTAGCGGGGCAAATGAGCAGTTCTTC
TRBJ2-4	.	TRBV5-1	TRBD1	CASSADRDRNIQYF	TGCGCCAGCAGCGCGGACAGGGACAGGAACATTCAGTACTTC
TRBJ1-5	.	TRBV5-8	TRBD1	CASSDDRVGNQPQHF	TGTGCCAGCAGCGACGACAGGGTCGGCAATCAGCCCCAGCATTTT